The clone carrying this T cell receptor (beta chain) was counted only a few times. Its antigen is not identified. cDNA synthesis used the whole RNA isolate, giving expressed TCRB sequences. Clones were read by immunoSEQ multiplex PCR, and TCRdb kept only the in-frame ones, dropping some. The sample records over 200,000 clones, around 9.9% being singletons. Markers CD45RO/CCR7/CD25/CD127/CD95/CD27 served to sort CD4+ naive, central memory, regulatory and stem cell-like memory cells. The data stem from a study of beta chain features in type 1 diabetes. Study-wide results and limits: The question of HLA type influencing TCRB rearrangement was one that remained unresolved here. There was a moderate but significant shortening of TCRB CDR3s in all four CD4+ subsets of Type 1 diabetes patients. Sampled from patients, naive, central memory and Treg TCRB repertoires appeared more similar than those sampled from healthy donors. Insertions were fewer and deletions more numerous at VDJ junctions in type 1 diabetes patients.

The V end was cut by 5 bases, the J end by 11 bases, with 16 bases between. The germline V gene has CDR1 MGHRA and CDR2 YSYEKL. There are 13 residues in the CDR3. The J gene is TRBJ2-1, the V gene TRBV4-1, with D possibly TRBD1 on 6 matching bases. The sequencing sample was made of naive CD4+ T cells from blood. The TCR originated in a man aged 30 to 45 with type 1 diabetes. CDR3 sequence: CASSKTGPPKQFF. The CDR3 nucleotides read TGCGCCAGCAGCAAAACAGGGCCCCCCAAGCAGTTCTTC.